The 23 T cell receptor beta chains given below trace back to one sample, sequenced in a study of cytomegalovirus exposure and HLA in healthy donors (dated 2017 in TCRdb). The library relied on the immunoSEQ multiplex PCR assay. For the multiplex PCR, a mixture combining 60 forward primers for TCR Vbeta segments and 13 reverse primers for TCR Jbeta segments was used. The source is immuneACCESS, and TCRdb retained only in-frame sequences with V and J called. Part of the clones is not carried over; for the studies checked, unresolved V genes explain less than half of this, and the remainder is unexplained. Across this sample there are 100,000 or so clones, with roughly 82% seen only once. Around 1.2% of the sample rests with the top ten. The specimen sequenced was PBMCs. The receptor source for this set is a woman between 18 and 29 years old in good health and CMV-seronegative.

This rearrangement joins TRBV7-3 to TRBJ2-1; D gene unclear. The germline V gene encodes CDR1 SGHTA and CDR2 FQGTGA. The V end was cut by 1 base, the J end by 2 bases, with 12 bases between. CDR3 size: 16 residues. The CDR3: CASSLRADAAYNEQFF. Here the CDR3 DNA reads TGTGCCAGCAGCTTAAGGGCCGATGCCGCCTACAATGAGCAGTTCTTC.

J is TRBJ2-7 and V is TRBV5-4; 8 bases align to TRBD1. V lost 5 bases to trimming and J lost 12 bases; unmatched junction nucleotides: 13. In germline, CDR1 is SGHNT, CDR2 YYREEE (reference sequence). The CDR3 is 13 residues long. The CDR3 nucleotides read TGTGCCAGCAGAATTTCTCCCAGGGGGCAAACGTACTTC. It encodes CASRISPRGQTYF. Filled out from reference TRBV5-4 and TRBJ2-7, the complete variable domain reads ETGVTQSPTHLIKTRGQQVTLRCSSQSGHNTVSWYQQALGQGPQFIFQYYREEENGRGNFPPRFSGLQFPNYSSELNVNALELDDSALYLCASRISPRGQTYFGPGTRLTVT.

The chain links TRBV5-1 to TRBJ1-2, with unresolved D. V was trimmed by 0 bases and J by 8 bases, leaving 14 bases between them. The CDR3 runs to 14 residues. Germline CDR1 SGHRS, CDR2 YFSETQ. DNA for the CDR3: TGCGCCAGCAGCTTGGGGGAGGGCTGGAGCGGCTACACCTTC. Protein sequence: CASSLGEGWSGYTF.

The chain uses TRBV14 and TRBJ2-1; D perhaps matches TRBD1 (5 bases). CDR1 and CDR2 from the germline V gene are SGHDN and FVKESK. The CDR3 is 14 residues long. Trimming removed 4 bases at V and 4 bases at J, with 11 bases between. The DNA for the CDR3 is TGTGCCAGCAGCCGCAGGACAACGTACAATGAGCAGTTCTTC. This translates into CASSRRTTYNEQFF.

The CDR3 region is CASSAGTENYGYTF. CDR3 nucleotides: TGTGCCAGCAGTGCCGGGACAGAGAACTATGGCTACACCTTC. The chain uses TRBV28 and TRBJ1-2, with 7 bases that match TRBD1. Trimming took 5 bases from V and 2 from J; bases not matched to a gene: 5. CDR3 length: 14 amino acids. Germline V lookup: CDR1 MDHEN, CDR2 SYDVKM.

The genes are TRBV5-4 and TRBJ2-5; 7 nucleotides align to TRBD1. The J call may be in error: the DNA end matches TRBJ2-7 better. Germline V gene sequence: CDR1 SGHNT, CDR2 YYREEE (reference sequence). The CDR3 totals 13 residues. CDR3 loop: CASSGDSPYEQYF. The CDR3 DNA follows: TGTGCCAGCAGCGGGGACAGCCCCTACGAGCAGTACTTC.

This chain connects TRBV9 to TRBJ2-5, with 7 bases aligning to TRBD2. There are 16 residues in the CDR3. V gave up 0 bases and J gave up 5 bases; unmatched junction bases: 10. Germline CDR1 SGDLS, CDR2 YYNGEE. CDR3 sequence: CASSVGVAGLFETQYF. The CDR3 nucleotides are TGTGCCAGCAGCGTAGGAGTAGCGGGTTTATTTGAGACCCAGTACTTC.

As for this clone: This same CDR3 is encoded by further DNA sequences in the sample. The rearrangement links TRBV6-6 to TRBJ2-7; 10 nucleotides align to TRBD1. Trimming at V came to 5 bases and at J to 5 bases, leaving 3 bases not matched to a gene. Germline V gene sequence: CDR1 MNHNY, CDR2 SVGAGI (reference sequence). The CDR3 spans 13 residues. The CDR3 here is CASSPGQGNEQYF. The CDR3 region has the DNA TGTGCCAGCAGTCCGGGACAGGGGAACGAGCAGTACTTC.

The CDR3 sequence: CASGQPDSSYNEQFF. For the CDR3, the DNA is TGTGCCAGCGGACAACCGGACAGTTCCTACAATGAGCAGTTCTTC. This chain connects TRBV28 to TRBJ2-1, with D maybe TRBD1 (6 bases). Trimming cost V 8 bases and J 1 base, with 15 bases left between them. Germline V gene lookup returns CDR1 MDHEN and CDR2 SYDVKM. The CDR3 is 15 amino acids.

This chain connects TRBV14 to TRBJ2-7; 10 nucleotides agree with TRBD2. V gave up 4 bases and J gave up 5 bases; unmatched junction bases: 5. The CDR3 runs to 14 residues. Germline lookup yields CDR1 SGHDN and CDR2 FVKESK. The chain's CDR3 is CASSPLAGEDEQYF. CDR3 nucleotides: TGTGCCAGCAGCCCCCTAGCGGGAGAGGACGAGCAGTACTTC.

Worth noting for this clone: The same CDR3 can be traced to other DNA sequences in this sample. The chain is built from TRBV5-1 and TRBJ1-1; weak D call: TRBD1 (5 bases). This CDR3 has 13 amino acids. V was clipped by 1 base and J by 1 base, with 5 bases between them. Per the germline V gene, CDR1 is SGHRS and CDR2 is YFSETQ. This CDR3 reads CASSLTGNTEAFF. CDR3 bases: TGCGCCAGCAGCTTGACAGGGAACACTGAAGCTTTCTTT.

The V and J genes are TRBV11-2 and TRBJ1-2, with 8 bases aligning to TRBD1. This CDR3 is built from 13 residues. Germline V gene data show CDR1 as SGHAT and CDR2 as FQNNGV. V lost 4 bases, J lost 10 bases, and 8 bases stayed unmatched. The CDR3 loop reads CASSSRATGDYTF. The DNA for the CDR3 is TGTGCCAGCAGCTCAAGGGCGACAGGGGACTACACCTTC.

This rearrangement joins TRBV6-1 to TRBJ2-1; 12 bases map to TRBD2. Germline trimming cut 3 bases from V and 3 bases from J; bases unmatched to any gene: 6. Germline assignment: CDR1 MNHNS and CDR2 SASEGT. The CDR3 extends over 17 amino acids. CDR3 residues: CASSEGRLAGVYNEQFF. The CDR3 nucleotides read TGTGCCAGCAGTGAGGGCCGACTAGCGGGGGTCTACAATGAGCAGTTCTTC.

The chain links TRBV7-9 to TRBJ1-4; possible D gene TRBD1, 6 bases. Germline V lookup: CDR1 SEHNR, CDR2 FQNEAQ (reference sequence). Trimming left V 4 bases short and J 11 bases short, with 17 bases between. This CDR3 comprises 14 residues. The CDR3 DNA is TGTGCCAGCAGCTCCCCCGACAGGCCCAGTAAACTGTTTTTT. It yields the protein CASSSPDRPSKLFF. The full variable domain, with the rest looked up from reference TRBV7-9 and TRBJ1-4, is DTGVSQNPRHKITKRGQNVTFRCDPISEHNRLYWYRQTLGQGPEFLTYFQNEAQLEKSRLLSDRFSAERPKGSFSTLEIQRTEQGDSAMYLCASSSPDRPSKLFFGSGTQLSVL.

The chain links TRBV2 to TRBJ2-5, with D possibly being TRBD1 (5 bases). Matching the DNA end better, TRBJ2-7 makes the J call doubtful. The germline V gene has CDR1 SNHLY and CDR2 FYNNEI. CDR3 length: 14 amino acids. This CDR3 reads CASSEQGSSYEQYF. The CDR3 bases are TGTGCCAGCAGTGAACAGGGCAGCTCCTACGAGCAGTACTTC.

The J gene is TRBJ1-1, the V gene TRBV25-1; TRBD1 is a possible D gene (5 bases). CDR1 is MGHDK and CDR2 is SYGVNS in the germline V gene. V lost 6 bases and J lost 4, with 15 bases in between. The CDR3 has 14 residues. CDR3 in amino acids: CASSEQGEITEAFF. The CDR3 DNA reads as TGTGCCAGCAGCGAGCAAGGGGAAATCACTGAAGCTTTCTTT.

The V gene is TRBV11-2, the J gene TRBJ1-1; D gene ambiguous. V shed 5 bases and J shed 1 base, with 8 bases lying between them. Per germline, CDR1 SGHAT and CDR2 FQNNGV. This CDR3 is 13 amino acids long. The CDR3: CASSRSGNTEAFF. CDR3 sequence (DNA): TGTGCCAGCAGCCGTTCGGGGAACACTGAAGCTTTCTTT.

The gene calls are TRBV28 and TRBJ2-1, with D perhaps TRBD2 (5 bases). Trimming took 10 bases from V and 9 from J, leaving 22 bases between them. This CDR3 region has 14 residues. From germline, CDR1 is MDHEN and CDR2 SYDVKM. The CDR3: CATPRGCFFFEQFF. For the CDR3, the DNA is TGTGCCACCCCCCGGGGATGCTTCTTCTTTGAGCAGTTCTTC. Drawing the rest from reference TRBV28 and TRBJ2-1, the complete variable domain is DVKVTQSSRYLVKRTGEKVFLECVQDMDHENMFWYRQDPGLGLRLIYFSYDVKMKEKGDIPEGYSVSREKKERFSLILESASTNQTSMYLCATPRGCFFFEQFFGPGTRLTVL.

The chain is built from TRBV10-3 and TRBJ2-5, with D perhaps TRBD2 (5 bases). CDR3 length: 12 amino acids. With 6 bases removed from V and 0 bases from J, the gap between germline ends came to 5 bases. CDR1 is ENHRY and CDR2 is SYGVKD in the germline V gene. DNA for the CDR3: TGTGCCATCAGGAGGGACCAAGAGACCCAGTACTTC. It specifies CAIRRDQETQYF.

V and J are TRBV4-3 and TRBJ1-1; D possibly corresponds to TRBD1 (5 bases). V was shortened by 2 bases and J by 5 bases, with 18 bases between the two germline ends. Germline V gene data show CDR1 as LGHNA and CDR2 as YSLEER. The CDR3 covers 16 residues. Here the CDR3 reads CASSQHLAREGTEAFF. CDR3 bases: TGCGCCAGCAGCCAACACCTCGCCAGGGAGGGTACTGAAGCTTTCTTT.

J is TRBJ2-7 and V is TRBV2; D may be TRBD1 (6 bases). The germline gives CDR1 SNHLY, CDR2 FYNNEI. The CDR3 is 14 amino acids. The ends were cut back, 3 bases at V and 4 bases at J, with 13 bases in the middle. CDR3 in DNA: TGTGCCAGCAGTGAGTGGGTACAGGGTTACGAGCAGTACTTC. Its protein product is CASSEWVQGYEQYF. Full variable domain (rest looked up from reference TRBV2 and TRBJ2-7): EPEVTQTPSHQVTQMGQEVILRCVPISNHLYFYWYRQILGQKVEFLVSFYNNEISEKSEIFDDQFSVERPDGSNFTLKIRSTKLEDSAMYFCASSEWVQGYEQYFGPGTRLTVT.

This rearrangement joins TRBV29-1 to TRBJ2-3; a weak D match, TRBD2 (6 bases). Germline assignment: CDR1 SQVTM and CDR2 ANQGSEA. This CDR3 contains 14 residues. CDR3 amino acids: CTILVLGGGDTQYF. For the CDR3, the DNA is TGCACCATCTTGGTTCTGGGGGGAGGAGATACGCAGTATTTT.

The gene calls are TRBV7-3 and TRBJ2-5; 9 bases align to TRBD2. This CDR3 comprises 15 residues. CDR1 SGHTA and CDR2 FQGTGA come from the germline V gene. V was clipped by 5 bases and J by 5 bases; unmatched bases: 9. This chain's CDR3 is CASSPLGLAFETQYF. The CDR3 DNA reads as TGTGCCAGCAGCCCCCTGGGACTAGCCTTTGAGACCCAGTACTTC.